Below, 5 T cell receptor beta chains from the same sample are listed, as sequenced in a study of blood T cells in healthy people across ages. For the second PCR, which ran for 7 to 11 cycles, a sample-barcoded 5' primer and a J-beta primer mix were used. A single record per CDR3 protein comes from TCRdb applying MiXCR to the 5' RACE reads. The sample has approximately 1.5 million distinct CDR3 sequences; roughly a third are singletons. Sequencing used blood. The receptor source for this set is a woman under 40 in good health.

The CDR3 reads CASSEGTFDRTKSGEAFF. The DNA of the CDR3 is TGCGCCAGCAGCGAAGGGACCTTCGACAGAACTAAGTCAGGTGAAGCTTTCTTT. The V and J genes are TRBV4-1 and TRBJ1-1; tentatively, D is TRBD1 (5 bases). The CDR3 extends over 18 amino acids. V dropped 5 bases and J dropped 7 bases, with 29 bases sitting between them. CDR1 and CDR2 (germline): MGHRA, YSYEKL.

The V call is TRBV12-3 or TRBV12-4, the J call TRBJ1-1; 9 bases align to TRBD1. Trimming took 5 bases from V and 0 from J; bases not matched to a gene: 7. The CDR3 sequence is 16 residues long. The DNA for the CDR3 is TGTGCCAGCAGTCCTGGGACAGGGCTCATGAACACTGAAGCTTTCTTT. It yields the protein CASSPGTGLMNTEAFF.

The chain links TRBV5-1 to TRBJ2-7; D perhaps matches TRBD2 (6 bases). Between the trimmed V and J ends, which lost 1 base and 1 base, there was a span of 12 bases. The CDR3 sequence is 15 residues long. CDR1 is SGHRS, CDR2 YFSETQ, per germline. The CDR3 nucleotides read TGCGCCAGCAGCTTGATTGGCGGGGAGTCCTACGAGCAGTACTTC. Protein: CASSLIGGESYEQYF.

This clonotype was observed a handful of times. DNA of the CDR3: TGTGCCATCAGGCCCGACGGAAGCTCTGGGGCCAACGTCCTGACTTTC. Translated: CAIRPDGSSGANVLTF. The chain combines TRBV10-3 with TRBJ2-6, with D unresolved. V lost 6 bases and J 0 bases, leaving 12 bases between the germline ends. The germline gives CDR1 ENHRY, CDR2 SYGVKD. The CDR3 spans 16 residues.

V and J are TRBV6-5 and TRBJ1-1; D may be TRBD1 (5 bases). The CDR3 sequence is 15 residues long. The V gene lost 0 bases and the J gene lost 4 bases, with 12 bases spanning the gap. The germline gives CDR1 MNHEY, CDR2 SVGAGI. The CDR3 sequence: CASSYSNQGSTEAFF. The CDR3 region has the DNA TGTGCCAGCAGTTACTCGAATCAGGGCAGCACTGAAGCTTTCTTT.